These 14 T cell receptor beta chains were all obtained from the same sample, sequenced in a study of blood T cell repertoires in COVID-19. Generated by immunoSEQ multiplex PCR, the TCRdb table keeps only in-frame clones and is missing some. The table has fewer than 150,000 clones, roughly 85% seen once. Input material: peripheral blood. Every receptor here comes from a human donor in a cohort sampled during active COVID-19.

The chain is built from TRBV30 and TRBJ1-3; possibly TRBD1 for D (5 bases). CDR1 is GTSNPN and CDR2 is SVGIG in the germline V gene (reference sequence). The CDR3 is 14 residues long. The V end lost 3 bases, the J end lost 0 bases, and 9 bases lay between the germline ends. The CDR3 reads CAWRDTSSGNTIYF. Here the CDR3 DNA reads TGTGCCTGGAGGGACACCAGCTCTGGAAACACCATATATTTT.

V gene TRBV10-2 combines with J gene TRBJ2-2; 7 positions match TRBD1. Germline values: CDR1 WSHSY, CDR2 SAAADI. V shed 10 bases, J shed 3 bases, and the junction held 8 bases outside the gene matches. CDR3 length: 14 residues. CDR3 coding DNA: TGCGCCACGAGGCCCGACAGGGACACCGGGGAGCTGTTTTTT. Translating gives CATRPDRDTGELFF.

CDR3 coding DNA: TGTGCCAGCAGCTCCGAATCCGGGACGGCGGGGACTGAAGCTTTCTTT. Translating gives CASSSESGTAGTEAFF. The rearrangement uses TRBV5-4 and TRBJ1-1; weak D call: TRBD1 (5 bases). Germline assignment: CDR1 SGHNT and CDR2 YYREEE (reference sequence). Trimming pared 3 bases from V and 5 bases from J, leaving 20 bases between. The CDR3 contains 16 residues. Full variable domain (rest looked up from reference TRBV5-4 and TRBJ1-1): ETGVTQSPTHLIKTRGQQVTLRCSSQSGHNTVSWYQQALGQGPQFIFQYYREEENGRGNFPPRFSGLQFPNYSSELNVNALELDDSALYLCASSSESGTAGTEAFFGQGTRLTVV.

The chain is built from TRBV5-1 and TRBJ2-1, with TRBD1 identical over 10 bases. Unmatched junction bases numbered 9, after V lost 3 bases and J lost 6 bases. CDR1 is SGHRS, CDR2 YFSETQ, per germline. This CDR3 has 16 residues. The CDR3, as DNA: TGCGCCAGCAGCTCGATGGGACAGGGGCCCGGCAATGAGCAGTTCTTC. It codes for CASSSMGQGPGNEQFF. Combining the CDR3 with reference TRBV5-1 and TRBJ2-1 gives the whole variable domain KAGVTQTPRYLIKTRGQQVTLSCSPISGHRSVSWYQQTPGQGLQFLFEYFSETQRNKGNFPGRFSGRQFSNSRSEMNVSTLELGDSALYLCASSSMGQGPGNEQFFGPGTRLTVL.

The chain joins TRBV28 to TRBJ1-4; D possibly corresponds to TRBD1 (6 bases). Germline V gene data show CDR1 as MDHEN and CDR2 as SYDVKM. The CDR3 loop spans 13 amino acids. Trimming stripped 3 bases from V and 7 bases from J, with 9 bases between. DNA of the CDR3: TGTGCCAGCAGTTTGCAGGGGCGTGAAAAACTGTTTTTT. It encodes CASSLQGREKLFF.

The CDR3 here is CASSSSEVLKGYTF. CDR3 sequence (DNA): TGTGCCAGCAGTTCGAGCGAGGTTTTAAAAGGCTACACCTTC. The gene calls are TRBV28 and TRBJ1-2; D gene unclear. Germline assignment: CDR1 MDHEN and CDR2 SYDVKM. Trimming took 4 bases from V and 8 from J, leaving 17 bases between them. CDR3 length: 14 amino acids.

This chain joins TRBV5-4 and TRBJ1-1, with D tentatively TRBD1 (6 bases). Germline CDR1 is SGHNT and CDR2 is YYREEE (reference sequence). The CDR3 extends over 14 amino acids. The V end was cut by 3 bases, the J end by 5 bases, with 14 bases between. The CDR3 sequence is CASSSDGGATEAFF. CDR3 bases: TGTGCCAGCAGCTCCGATGGGGGGGCGACTGAAGCTTTCTTT.

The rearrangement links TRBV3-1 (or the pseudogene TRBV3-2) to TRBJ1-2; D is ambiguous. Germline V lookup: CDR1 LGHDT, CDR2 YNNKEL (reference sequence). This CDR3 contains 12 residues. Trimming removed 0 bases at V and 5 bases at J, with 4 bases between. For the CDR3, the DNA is TGTGCCAGCAGCCAAGAGTCTTATGGCTACACCTTC. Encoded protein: CASSQESYGYTF.

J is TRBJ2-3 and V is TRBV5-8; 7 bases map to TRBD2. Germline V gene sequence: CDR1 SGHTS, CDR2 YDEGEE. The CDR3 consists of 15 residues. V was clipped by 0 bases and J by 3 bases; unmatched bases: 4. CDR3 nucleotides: TGTGCCAGCAGCTTGGCGGGACTACTTACAGATACGCAGTATTTT. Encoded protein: CASSLAGLLTDTQYF.

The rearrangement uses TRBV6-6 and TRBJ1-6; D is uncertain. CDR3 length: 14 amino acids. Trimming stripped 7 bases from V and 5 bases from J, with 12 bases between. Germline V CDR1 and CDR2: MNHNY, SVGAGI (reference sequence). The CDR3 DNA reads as TGTGCCAGCAAGCAAGAGCCCAATAATTCACCCCTCCACTTT. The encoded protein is CASKQEPNNSPLHF.

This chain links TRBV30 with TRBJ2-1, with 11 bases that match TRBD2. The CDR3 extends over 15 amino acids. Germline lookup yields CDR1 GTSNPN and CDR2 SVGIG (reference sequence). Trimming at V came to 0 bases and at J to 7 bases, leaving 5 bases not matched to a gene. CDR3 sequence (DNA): TGTGCCTGGAGTGTTGGTCTAGCGGGGGGTAATGAGCAGTTCTTC. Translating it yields CAWSVGLAGGNEQFF.

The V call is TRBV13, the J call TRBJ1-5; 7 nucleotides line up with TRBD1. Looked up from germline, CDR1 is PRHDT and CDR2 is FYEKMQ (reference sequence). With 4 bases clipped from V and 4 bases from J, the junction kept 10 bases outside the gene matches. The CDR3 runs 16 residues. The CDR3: CASSSREEGANQPQHF. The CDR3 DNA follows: TGTGCCAGCAGCTCCAGGGAGGAGGGGGCGAATCAGCCCCAGCATTTT.

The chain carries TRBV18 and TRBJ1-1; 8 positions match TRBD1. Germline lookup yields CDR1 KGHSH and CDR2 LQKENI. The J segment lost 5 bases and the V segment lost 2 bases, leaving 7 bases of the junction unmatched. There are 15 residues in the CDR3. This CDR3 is CASSPEDRAGTEAFF. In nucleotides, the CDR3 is TGTGCCAGCTCACCAGAGGACAGGGCCGGAACTGAAGCTTTCTTT.

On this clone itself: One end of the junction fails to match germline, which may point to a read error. CDR3 coding DNA: TGCGCCAGCAGCCAAGAACGGACAGGGTCTTACAATAAGCAGTTCTTC. Translating it yields CASSQERTGSYNKQFF. This chain uses TRBV4-1 with TRBJ2-1; 8 positions agree with TRBD1. The CDR3 totals 16 residues. Germline CDR1 is MGHRA and CDR2 is YSYEKL.